The 24 T cell receptor beta chains below all came from one sample that was sequenced in a study of blood T cell repertoires in COVID-19. Sequenced by immunoSEQ multiplex PCR; TCRdb stores in-frame clones only, minus some. The sample carries about 90,000 clones, around nine tenths recorded once. Sequencing was carried out using peripheral blood. All receptors come from a man older than 75 with active or convalescent COVID-19.

The genes are TRBV28 and TRBJ2-1; no clear D. The CDR3 extends over 15 amino acids. Germline CDR1 is MDHEN and CDR2 is SYDVKM. The V end lost 6 bases, the J end lost 2 bases, and 14 bases lay between the germline ends. CDR3: CASSQKERTYNEQFF. The DNA of the CDR3 is TGTGCCAGCAGCCAAAAGGAGAGAACCTACAATGAGCAGTTCTTC.

This clone was recorded only once. The rearrangement joins TRBV12-3 or TRBV12-4 to TRBJ1-5; D remains unclear. With 6 bases removed from V and 5 bases from J, the gap between germline ends came to 11 bases. CDR3 length: 13 amino acids. The DNA for the CDR3 is TGTGCCAGCAGCCCGGGGAGCCATCAGCCCCAGCATTTT. Amino acid sequence: CASSPGSHQPQHF.

The J gene is TRBJ2-1, the V gene TRBV5-1; 8 bases match TRBD2. The V segment lost 4 bases and the J segment 7 bases; nucleotides outside the gene matches: 10. Germline loops: CDR1 SGHRS, CDR2 YFSETQ. The CDR3 length is 15 residues. The DNA for the CDR3 is TGCGCCAGCAGCACCGGGGAGGGACTAGGTAATGAGCAGTTCTTC. As protein: CASSTGEGLGNEQFF.

The chain recombines TRBV6-6 with TRBJ2-3; D is undetermined. V lost 4 bases and J lost 1, with 9 bases in between. Germline V lookup: CDR1 MNHNY, CDR2 SVGAGI (reference sequence). The CDR3 totals 14 residues. The CDR3 loop reads CASSSLLGTDTQYF. In DNA, the CDR3 is TGTGCCAGCAGTTCCCTGTTAGGCACAGATACGCAGTATTTT.

The chain employs TRBV20-1 and TRBJ2-7; weak D call: TRBD2 (5 bases). The V and J ends lost 1 base and 7 bases respectively, with 8 bases between them. The CDR3 has 11 residues. Germline-derived CDR1 and CDR2 are DFQATT and SNEGSKA (reference sequence). CDR3 sequence reads: CSARVSGEQYF. The CDR3 DNA follows: TGCAGTGCTAGAGTCAGCGGTGAGCAGTACTTC.

This chain connects TRBV28 to TRBJ2-7; 8 bases align to TRBD1. The CDR3 length is 13 residues. CDR1 MDHEN and CDR2 SYDVKM come from the germline V gene. Trimming took 6 bases from V and 3 from J; bases not matched to a gene: 4. Here the CDR3 reads CASRSGGRYEQYF. The CDR3, as DNA: TGTGCCAGCAGATCAGGGGGCCGCTACGAGCAGTACTTC.

This chain links TRBV9 with TRBJ1-2; D gene unclear. Trimming pared 0 bases from V and 8 bases from J, leaving 11 bases between. Germline CDR1 is SGDLS and CDR2 is YYNGEE. The CDR3 is 13 amino acids. The CDR3 nucleotides are TGTGCCAGCAGCGTAGCCGGTTTTAGCGGCTACACCTTC. Amino acid sequence: CASSVAGFSGYTF.

This CDR3 is CATGLAGVRAGELFF. As DNA, the CDR3 is TGTGCCACCGGACTAGCGGGAGTGCGGGCCGGGGAGCTGTTTTTT. This chain links TRBV5-5 with TRBJ2-2, with 13 nucleotides matching TRBD2. The germline V gene encodes CDR1 SGHKS and CDR2 YYEKEE (reference sequence). This CDR3 spans 15 amino acids. The ends lost 9 bases at V and 6 bases at J; junction bases unmatched: 8.

The chain couples TRBV2 to TRBJ1-4; 7 nucleotides line up with TRBD1. The J segment lost 7 bases and the V segment lost 7 bases, leaving 9 bases of the junction unmatched. This CDR3 has 14 amino acids. The V gene's germline CDR1 is SNHLY and CDR2 FYNNEI. DNA of the CDR3: TGTGCCAGCACCATGACAGGGTCTGGTGAAAAACTGTTTTTT. This codes for CASTMTGSGEKLFF.

In DNA form, the CDR3 reads TGCAGTGCTAGTAACCCGCGCGGCACCGGGGAGCTGTTTTTT. It specifies CSASNPRGTGELFF. The chain links TRBV20-1 to TRBJ2-2; D is undetermined. V was shortened by 3 bases and J by 4 bases, with 12 bases between the two germline ends. There are 14 residues in the CDR3. The germline gives CDR1 DFQATT, CDR2 SNEGSKA (reference sequence).

This chain joins TRBV29-1 and TRBJ2-3; 11 bases agree with TRBD2. Germline lookup yields CDR1 SQVTM and CDR2 ANQGSEA. The CDR3 covers 13 residues. The ends lost 0 bases at V and 12 bases at J; junction bases unmatched: 5. The CDR3 protein is CSVEDLAGGIQYF. The DNA of the CDR3 is TGCAGCGTTGAAGATCTAGCGGGAGGCATACAGTATTTT.

The CDR3 nucleotides are TGTGCCAGCAGCCAATTTATAGCGGGTAGCACAGATACGCAGTATTTT. As protein: CASSQFIAGSTDTQYF. The chain couples TRBV7-3 to TRBJ2-3, with TRBD2 identical over 7 bases. The junction had 8 bases not matched to a gene; V was cut back by 5 bases and J by 0 bases. Germline loops: CDR1 SGHTA, CDR2 FQGTGA. This CDR3 region has 16 residues.

The V call is TRBV27, the J call TRBJ1-1, with D unclear. Germline V gene sequence: CDR1 MNHEY, CDR2 SMNVEV (reference sequence). This CDR3 comprises 13 residues. The V end lost 6 bases, the J end lost 5 bases, and 13 bases lay between the germline ends. This CDR3 reads CASRAVLATEAFF. The DNA of the CDR3 is TGTGCCAGCAGAGCGGTCTTGGCAACTGAAGCTTTCTTT.

This clone occurred a few times. The chain has TRBV4-1 and TRBJ1-2; D may be TRBD1 (6 bases). This CDR3 is built from 15 residues. The V end lost 1 base, the J end lost 2 bases, and 11 bases lay between the germline ends. The germline gives CDR1 MGHRA, CDR2 YSYEKL. The CDR3 nucleotides are TGCGCCAGCAGCCAAGCCGGGACACAAAACTATGGCTACACCTTC. It specifies CASSQAGTQNYGYTF.

The chain has TRBV6-5 and TRBJ2-7, with 7 bases aligning to TRBD1. The CDR3 covers 14 residues. Germline V gives CDR1 MNHEY, CDR2 SVGAGI. Trimming cost V 7 bases and J 5 bases; bases outside gene matches: 11. This CDR3 is CASTPTGTRDEQYF. The CDR3 coding sequence is TGTGCCAGCACCCCGACAGGGACCAGGGACGAGCAGTACTTC.

J is TRBJ1-1 and V is TRBV5-1, with TRBD1 as a possible D gene (5 bases). CDR1 is SGHRS, CDR2 YFSETQ, per germline. V lost 4 bases and J lost 1, with 8 bases in between. The CDR3 loop spans 13 amino acids. CDR3: CASSLDTNTEAFF. The CDR3 nucleotides are TGCGCCAGCAGCCTGGACACGAACACTGAAGCTTTCTTT.

This clone was found once. The chain recombines TRBV6-2 or TRBV6-3 with TRBJ2-7; TRBD2 matches at 15 bases. The CDR3 is 18 amino acids. Germline values: CDR1 MNHEY, CDR2 SVGEGT. The ends lost 5 bases at V and 1 base at J; junction bases unmatched: 9. The CDR3 bases are TGTGCCAGCAGTGCCGGACTAGCGGGAGGGTTAAGTTCCTACGAGCAGTACTTC. This gives the protein CASSAGLAGGLSSYEQYF.

The chain is built from TRBV18 and TRBJ1-5; D not certain. V lost 2 bases to trimming and J lost 3 bases, with 14 bases between them. Germline CDR1 reads KGHSH; CDR2 reads LQKENI. This CDR3 comprises 16 residues. This CDR3 is CASSPNIPVNNQPQHF. The DNA for the CDR3 is TGTGCCAGCTCACCAAATATTCCCGTTAACAATCAGCCCCAGCATTTT.

This chain connects TRBV20-1 to TRBJ1-2; possibly TRBD1 for D (5 bases). There are 11 residues in the CDR3. Germline CDR1 is DFQATT and CDR2 is SNEGSKA (reference sequence). V dropped 8 bases and J dropped 2 bases, with 9 bases sitting between them. CDR3 residues: CSPTDNYGYTF. For the CDR3, the DNA is TGCAGTCCGACAGACAACTATGGCTACACCTTC.

Only a few counts were recorded for this clone. The chain recombines TRBV19 with TRBJ2-1; D is possibly TRBD1 (7 bases). The CDR3 has 15 residues. Trimming took off 7 bases at V and 2 bases at J, with 15 bases between the two ends. In germline, CDR1 is LNHDA, CDR2 SQIVND (reference sequence). CDR3 in DNA: TGTGCCAGTACCCCCAGGGGGAGGCCCTACAATGAGCAGTTCTTC. This translates into CASTPRGRPYNEQFF.

The chain joins TRBV6-2 or TRBV6-3 to TRBJ2-7; TRBD1 matches 7 bases. Germline V gene sequence: CDR1 MNHEY, CDR2 SVGEGT. The CDR3 sequence is 15 residues long. V trimming: 2 bases; J trimming: 2 bases; junction bases outside the gene matches: 6. CDR3 in amino acids: CASSYTQGIPYEQYF. The CDR3 DNA follows: TGTGCCAGCAGTTACACACAGGGGATCCCCTACGAGCAGTACTTC.

The genes are TRBV7-9 and TRBJ1-2; tentative D call: TRBD1 (5 bases). The germline CDR1 and CDR2 sequences are SEHNR and FQNEAQ (reference sequence). V lost 5 bases, J lost 7 bases, and 14 bases lay in between. This CDR3 region has 13 residues. This CDR3 is CASSPEGWRGYTF. In nucleotides, the CDR3 is TGTGCCAGCAGCCCGGAGGGGTGGCGTGGCTACACCTTC.

This clone was detected only once. The chain carries TRBV7-2 and TRBJ2-7; TRBD2 is a possible D gene (5 bases). This CDR3 region has 14 residues. Deletions cut 5 bases from V and 3 bases from J, with 14 bases between. Germline V gene sequence: CDR1 SGHTA, CDR2 FQGNSA. DNA of the CDR3: TGTGCCAGCAGCCCGTACGGGGAGCGCTACGAGCAGTACTTC. It specifies CASSPYGERYEQYF.

The chain links TRBV19 to TRBJ2-1; D call uncertain. Germline V CDR1 and CDR2: LNHDA, SQIVND (reference sequence). V was trimmed by 9 bases and J by 10 bases, leaving 16 bases between them. The CDR3 runs to 12 residues. In DNA, the CDR3 is TGTGCCAGGCCATCGGAGTTTGGCGAGCAGTTCTTC. Its protein product is CARPSEFGEQFF.